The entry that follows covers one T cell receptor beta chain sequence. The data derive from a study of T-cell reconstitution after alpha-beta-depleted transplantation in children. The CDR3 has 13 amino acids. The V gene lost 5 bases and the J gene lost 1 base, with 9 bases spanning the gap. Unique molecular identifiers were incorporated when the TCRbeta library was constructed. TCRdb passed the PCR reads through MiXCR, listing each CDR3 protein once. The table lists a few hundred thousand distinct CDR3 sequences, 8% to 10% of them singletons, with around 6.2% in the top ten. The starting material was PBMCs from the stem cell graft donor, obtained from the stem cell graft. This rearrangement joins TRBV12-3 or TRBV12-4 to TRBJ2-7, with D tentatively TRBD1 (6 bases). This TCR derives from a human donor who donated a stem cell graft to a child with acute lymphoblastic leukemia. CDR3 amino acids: CASSDQGSYEQYF. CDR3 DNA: TGTGCCAGCAGTGACCAGGGGTCCTACGAGCAGTACTTC.